The rows below give T cell receptor beta chains drawn from one sample of a study of vaccination and CD4 T cells after COVID-19. Via MiXCR, TCRdb re-called the PCR reads, giving one row per CDR3 protein. The sample has about 17,000 distinct CDR3 sequences, roughly 50% seen once. Antigens for these TCRs are unknown. This sample comprised CD4+ T cells from blood, cultured in vitro, obtained about 7 months after SARS-CoV-2 vaccination. Source of these receptors: a human donor who had recovered from COVID-19. Each CDR3 is given with its conserved first and last residue. Fields, in order: D gene, V gene, J gene, clone size, CDR3 protein, CDR3 DNA. D genes are given only for firm matches. Rows give clone size only sometimes, using once, few, many, or a class for an expanded clone.

-	TRBV4-1	TRBJ2-5	-	CASSQGELAETQYF	TGCGCCAGCAGCCAAGGGGAGCTAGCCGAGACCCAGTACTTC
TRBD2	TRBV4-2	TRBJ2-7	-	CASSRTSGTRTYEQYF	TGTGCCAGCAGCCGGACTAGCGGGACCCGAACCTACGAGCAGTACTTC
-	TRBV20-1	TRBJ2-1	-	CSATGGHQYNEQFF	TGCAGTGCTACCGGGGGACATCAATACAATGAGCAGTTCTTC
TRBD1	TRBV20-1	TRBJ2-7	-	CSARELKAAGGYEQYF	TGCAGTGCTAGAGAGCTCAAAGCGGCAGGGGGCTACGAGCAGTACTTC
-	TRBV27	TRBJ2-5	-	CASKRLEGLGRETQYF	TGTGCCAGCAAACGACTAGAGGGATTGGGTCGTGAGACCCAGTACTTC
TRBD2	TRBV20-1	TRBJ2-1	few	CSARERAGGHQYNEQFF	TGCAGTGCTAGAGAACGGGCGGGAGGGCACCAATACAATGAGCAGTTCTTC
-	TRBV5-4	TRBJ1-1	-	CASSLKSRPRDAEAFF	TGTGCCAGCAGCTTGAAGAGTAGACCTCGAGACGCTGAAGCTTTCTTT
TRBD1	TRBV7-2	TRBJ2-2	-	CASSIQGAGELFF	TGTGCCAGCAGTATACAGGGGGCCGGGGAGCTGTTTTTT
-	TRBV4-1	TRBJ2-3	-	CASSQAYTQYF	TGCGCCAGCAGCCAAGCCTATACGCAGTATTTT
-	TRBV6-5	TRBJ2-5	-	CASSWGQETQYF	TGTGCCAGCAGTTGGGGCCAAGAGACCCAGTACTTC
-	TRBV2	TRBJ2-3	-	CASTPLNTDTQYF	TGTGCCAGCACTCCTTTGAACACAGATACGCAGTATTTT
-	TRBV20-1	TRBJ1-1	few	CSATTLTWNTEAFF	TGCAGTGCAACCACACTGACATGGAACACTGAAGCTTTCTTT
-	TRBV6-1	TRBJ1-5	-	CASSGPGANQPQHF	TGTGCCAGCAGTGGCCCAGGGGCTAATCAGCCCCAGCATTTT
TRBD1	TRBV10-3	TRBJ2-5	-	CAISPGQQETQYF	TGTGCCATCAGCCCGGGACAGCAAGAGACCCAGTACTTC
TRBD1	TRBV7-2	TRBJ1-6	-	CASSTYGTDNSPLHF	TGTGCCAGCAGCACGTACGGGACAGATAATTCACCCCTCCACTTT
-	TRBV7-2	TRBJ2-4	few	CASSTGAKNIQYF	TGTGCCAGCAGTACCGGGGCCAAAAACATTCAGTACTTC
TRBD2	TRBV6-2/TRBV6-3	TRBJ2-7	few	CASSYQWEGLYEQYF	TGTGCCAGCAGTTACCAATGGGAGGGCCTCTACGAGCAGTACTTC
-	TRBV7-6	TRBJ2-1	few	CASSPPGDHSNEQFF	TGTGCCAGCAGCCCCCCCGGGGATCATAGCAATGAGCAGTTCTTC
-	TRBV6-1	TRBJ1-6	-	CASSDSGVGDSPLHF	TGTGCCAGCAGTGATTCAGGGGTTGGTGATTCACCCCTCCACTTT
-	TRBV20-1	TRBJ1-6	hyperexpanded	CSARDRTESSYNSPLHF	TGCAGTGCTAGAGATCGGACAGAGAGCTCCTATAATTCACCCCTCCACTTT
TRBD2	TRBV6-2/TRBV6-3	TRBJ2-3	-	CASSPVGLAGVPQYF	TGTGCCAGCAGCCCAGTTGGACTAGCGGGAGTTCCGCAGTATTTT
TRBD2	TRBV28	TRBJ2-3	-	CAVRLAGDRYTQYF	TGCGCCGTAAGACTAGCGGGTGATCGGTATACGCAGTATTTT
-	TRBV7-9	TRBJ2-3	-	CASSLYGQLTDTQYF	TGTGCCAGCAGCTTGTACGGACAGCTCACAGATACGCAGTATTTT
TRBD1	TRBV7-9	TRBJ1-5	few	CASSTTDRGSNQPQHF	TGTGCCAGCAGCACAACGGACAGGGGGTCCAATCAGCCCCAGCATTTT
TRBD2	TRBV20-1	TRBJ2-7	-	CSARGLAGGRSSYEQYF	TGCAGTGCTAGAGGACTAGCGGGGGGGCGCAGCTCCTACGAGCAGTACTTC
-	TRBV27	TRBJ2-1	few	CASRIDNYNEQFF	TGTGCCAGCAGAATAGACAATTACAATGAGCAGTTCTTC
-	TRBV6-5	TRBJ1-2	-	CASSYYGGGNYGYTF	TGTGCCAGCAGTTACTACGGTGGGGGAAACTATGGCTACACCTTC
-	TRBV20-1	TRBJ1-1	-	CSASTTEAFF	TGCAGTGCTAGTACCACTGAAGCTTTCTTT
-	TRBV20-1	TRBJ1-2	-	CRAAGGSDYGYTF	TGCAGGGCGGCTGGGGGTTCAGACTATGGCTACACCTTC
-	TRBV7-3	TRBJ2-5	few	CASSLTVGPGTQYF	TGTGCCAGCAGCTTAACCGTAGGGCCCGGGACCCAGTACTTC
TRBD1	TRBV19	TRBJ1-2	-	CASSTRTGRGYTF	TGTGCCAGTAGTACCCGGACAGGGCGAGGCTACACCTTC
-	TRBV6-1	TRBJ1-1	-	CASSPTVGRGTEAFF	TGTGCCAGCAGCCCAACCGTGGGGAGGGGGACTGAAGCTTTCTTT
-	TRBV15	TRBJ2-5	-	CATSRDSGIAETQYF	TGTGCCACCAGCAGGGATTCAGGGATTGCGGAGACCCAGTACTTC
TRBD1	TRBV20-1	TRBJ1-5	-	CSVQGVRDRPQHF	TGCAGCGTACAGGGGGTGAGAGATCGGCCCCAGCATTTT
TRBD2	TRBV7-2	TRBJ2-5	-	CASSSRLAGVQETQYF	TGTGCCAGCAGCTCGCGACTAGCGGGGGTACAAGAGACCCAGTACTTC
TRBD1	TRBV6-6	TRBJ1-1	once	CASSRQGRNTEAFF	TGTGCCAGCAGCCGACAGGGGCGGAACACTGAAGCTTTCTTT
-	TRBV15	TRBJ2-5	few	CATSREGTEPKETQYF	TGTGCCACCAGCAGAGAAGGCACCGAACCAAAAGAGACCCAGTACTTC
TRBD1	TRBV18	TRBJ2-7	-	CASSSAGTGTREQYF	TGTGCCAGCTCAAGTGCCGGGACAGGGACGCGCGAGCAGTACTTC
-	TRBV20-1	TRBJ1-1	-	CSAFQGWGGTEAFF	TGCAGTGCGTTCCAGGGGTGGGGAGGCACTGAAGCTTTCTTT
-	TRBV7-2	TRBJ1-6	few	CASSADGALGPLHF	TGTGCCAGCAGCGCTGACGGGGCCCTAGGCCCCCTCCACTTT
-	TRBV6-5	TRBJ1-5	-	CASSYSRDLNQPQHF	TGTGCCAGCAGTTACTCGAGGGACCTTAATCAGCCCCAGCATTTT
-	TRBV18	TRBJ1-1	-	CASSWGFLTEAFF	TGTGCCAGCTCCTGGGGGTTCCTCACTGAAGCTTTCTTT
-	TRBV6-1	TRBJ1-5	once	CASNDPGGLNQPQHF	TGTGCCAGCAACGACCCGGGAGGGCTCAATCAGCCCCAGCATTTT
-	TRBV20-1	TRBJ2-1	-	CSARAILPQDGNEQFF	TGCAGTGCTAGAGCCATTCTCCCACAGGACGGTAATGAGCAGTTCTTC
-	TRBV19	TRBJ2-5	-	CASSMVPSMETQYF	TGTGCCAGTAGTATGGTCCCTAGTATGGAGACCCAGTACTTC
-	TRBV20-1	TRBJ2-1	-	CSAPDRYEQFF	TGCAGTGCTCCGGACCGGTATGAGCAGTTCTTC
-	TRBV5-4	TRBJ2-5	-	CASSLNTRQETQYF	TGTGCCAGCAGCTTGAATACTAGGCAAGAGACCCAGTACTTC
-	TRBV6-5	TRBJ2-6	-	CASSLRPSSGANVLTF	TGTGCCAGCAGTTTACGCCCCTCCTCTGGGGCCAACGTCCTGACTTTC
-	TRBV6-1	TRBJ1-6	few	CASRDEMGRGWTPLHF	TGTGCCAGCAGAGACGAAATGGGACGGGGATGGACACCCCTCCACTTT
-	TRBV19	TRBJ1-6	-	CASSDLGLGNSPLHF	TGTGCCAGTAGTGATTTAGGGTTGGGTAATTCACCCCTCCACTTT
TRBD1	TRBV28	TRBJ1-5	-	CASSTRQGGDFQPQHF	TGTGCCAGCAGTACAAGACAGGGGGGGGACTTTCAGCCCCAGCATTTT
-	TRBV19	TRBJ1-2	-	CASRKVGQEVYGYTF	TGTGCCAGTCGGAAGGTCGGGCAGGAAGTCTATGGCTACACCTTC
-	TRBV6-1	TRBJ1-6	-	CASTIRQGNDRYSPLHF	TGTGCCAGCACGATCCGCCAGGGTAATGATCGGTATTCACCCCTCCACTTT
-	TRBV10-3	TRBJ1-2	once	CAISGQNNYGYTF	TGTGCCATCAGCGGACAGAATAACTATGGCTACACCTTC
-	TRBV6-4	TRBJ2-2	-	CASSERDTGELFF	TGTGCCAGCAGTGAGCGGGACACCGGGGAGCTGTTTTTT